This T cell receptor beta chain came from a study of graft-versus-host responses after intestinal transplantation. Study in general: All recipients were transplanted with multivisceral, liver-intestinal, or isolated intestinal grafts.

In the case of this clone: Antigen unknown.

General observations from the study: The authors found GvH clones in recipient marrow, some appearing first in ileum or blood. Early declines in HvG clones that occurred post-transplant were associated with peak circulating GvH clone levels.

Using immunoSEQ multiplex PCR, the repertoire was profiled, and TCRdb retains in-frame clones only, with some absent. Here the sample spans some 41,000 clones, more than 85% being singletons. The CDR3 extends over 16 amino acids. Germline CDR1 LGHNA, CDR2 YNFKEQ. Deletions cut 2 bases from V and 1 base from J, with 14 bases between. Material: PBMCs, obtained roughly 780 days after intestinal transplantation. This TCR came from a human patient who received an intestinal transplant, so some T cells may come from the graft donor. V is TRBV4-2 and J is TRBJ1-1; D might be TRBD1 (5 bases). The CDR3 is CASSQTGAGWNTEAFF. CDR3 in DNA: TGTGCCAGCAGCCAAACCGGGGCCGGGTGGAACACTGAAGCTTTCTTT.